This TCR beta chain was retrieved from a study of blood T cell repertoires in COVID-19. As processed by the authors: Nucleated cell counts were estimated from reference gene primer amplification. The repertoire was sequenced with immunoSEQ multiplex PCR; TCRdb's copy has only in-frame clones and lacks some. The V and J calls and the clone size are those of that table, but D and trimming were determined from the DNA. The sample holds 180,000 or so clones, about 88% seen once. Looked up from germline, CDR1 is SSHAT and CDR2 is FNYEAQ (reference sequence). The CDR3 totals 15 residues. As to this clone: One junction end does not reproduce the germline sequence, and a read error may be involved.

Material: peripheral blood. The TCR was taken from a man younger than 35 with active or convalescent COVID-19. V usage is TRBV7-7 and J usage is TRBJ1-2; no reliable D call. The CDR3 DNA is TGTGCTAGCAGACCGCGGGGTGGAAGCGACTATGGCTACACCTTC. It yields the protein CASRPRGGSDYGYTF. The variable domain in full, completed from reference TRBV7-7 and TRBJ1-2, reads GAGVSQSPRYKVTKRGQDVTLRCDPISSHATLYWYQQALGQGPEFLTYFNYEAQPDKSGLPSDRFSAERPEGSISTLTIQRTEQRDSAMYRCASRPRGGSDYGYTFGSGTRLTVV.